This T cell receptor (beta chain) was recorded in a study of blood T cell repertoires in COVID-19 (dated by TCRdb to about 2020). In terms of the full investigation: The collaborator samples originated in the United States, Italy and Spain and spanned the acute and convalescent phases of COVID-19. The material from the prospective study consisted of cDNA or gDNA derived from T cells, B-cell-depleted T cells, or PBMCs. Subjects who had been exposed to COVID-19, were actively infected with it, or had recovered from it provided the deeply sampled blood TCRbeta repertoires that made up the dataset. The repertoires were released in a freely available public database meant as a resource for research on the immune response to SARS-CoV-2. The samples were drawn from two sources: the first 160 participants of the ongoing ImmuneRACE study, and 950 to 1,500 subjects contributed by 6 global collaborators. A de-identified subject ID, COVID-19 status, age in years and sex were almost always included in the sample metadata. HLA class I and class II types, where available, came from metadata supplied by the sample provider rather than from assay-based typing. The paper as a whole reports these results and caveats: The amount of clinical and demographic metadata varied by source and participant and was provided uncurated.

Whole blood was collected in K2EDTA tubes by collaborating institutions according to the institutions' own protocols. For TCRbeta analysis, collaborators shipped samples in one of three forms: frozen whole blood, isolated PBMCs, or DNA extracted from either of those sample types. For this clone: The antigen it recognizes is unknown. Base qualities were left out, and no much larger clone turns up one base away.

TCRbeta CDR3 regions were amplified from genomic DNA using the immunoSEQ Assay, a bias-controlled multiplex PCR. From the authors' description of their analysis: The number of nucleated cells in each sample was estimated by amplification of reference gene primers within the assay. To quantify the absolute abundance of each unique TCRbeta CDR3 rearrangement, sequence reads were collapsed and filtered. For each sample, productive Simpson clonality was calculated as the square root of Simpson's diversity index across productive rearrangements. TCRdb took over this immuneACCESS table, retaining in-frame rearrangements with V and J assigned. Such tables are incomplete; in checked studies, under half of the missing clones stem from an unresolved V gene, and the remainder is unexplained. Clone size and the V and J calls come from that table; the DNA yielded D and trimming. In all, the sample holds about 100,000 clones, and about three quarters of those were seen once. Jointly, the top ten make up 1.5% to 2% of the sample.

The V end loses 2 bases and the J end loses 3 bases, and a stretch of 13 bases separates them. Reading from cysteine to phenylalanine, the CDR3 counts 15 amino acids. Only the CDR3 portion is preserved as DNA: 45 bases, with reading frame beginning at the first base. CDR1 and CDR2 are read off the germline V gene as SGHRS and YFSETQ. This receptor was identified in a woman aged 40-49 years with acute or convalescent COVID-19. Rearrangement joined TRBV5-1 to TRBJ2-3; the D region possibly corresponds to TRBD1 (6 bases align). The sequenced sample was peripheral blood. The CDR3 in this case is CASSLGWGQTDTQYF. The DNA is TGCGCCAGCAGCTTAGGATGGGGGCAAACAGATACGCAGTATTTT. The reference TRBV5-1 and TRBJ2-3 proteins fill in what lies around the CDR3, so the full variable domain reads KAGVTQTPRYLIKTRGQQVTLSCSPISGHRSVSWYQQTPGQGLQFLFEYFSETQRNKGNFPGRFSGRQFSNSRSEMNVSTLELGDSALYLCASSLGWGQTDTQYFGPGTRLTVL.